This T cell receptor (beta chain) came from a study of cytomegalovirus exposure and HLA in healthy donors. Findings and limits, study-wide: Immune exposure information available was restricted to CMV serostatus. There were 164 TCR beta chains listed as cytomegalovirus-associated. Testing in vitro showed a few CMV-associated chains specific for CMV antigens.

PCR employed 60 Vbeta and 13 Jbeta primers. The assay was immunoSEQ multiplex PCR, and TCRdb's table has in-frame clones only and misses some. In the table there are about 150,000 clones, around four fifths of which are singletons. CDR3 length: 13 residues. V lost 2 bases and J lost 7, with 8 bases in between. From germline, CDR1 is SGHTA and CDR2 FQGNSA. Concerning this clone itself: The target antigen is unknown.

V usage is TRBV7-2 and J usage is TRBJ2-2, with TRBD2 as a possible D gene (5 bases). The clonotype comes from a woman in her forties or fifties in good health and CMV-seropositive. The sequencing sample was made of PBMCs. CDR3 coding DNA: TGTGCCAGCAGCTTAATGGCGGGCGGGGAGCTGTTTTTT. Translated, it gives CASSLMAGGELFF.